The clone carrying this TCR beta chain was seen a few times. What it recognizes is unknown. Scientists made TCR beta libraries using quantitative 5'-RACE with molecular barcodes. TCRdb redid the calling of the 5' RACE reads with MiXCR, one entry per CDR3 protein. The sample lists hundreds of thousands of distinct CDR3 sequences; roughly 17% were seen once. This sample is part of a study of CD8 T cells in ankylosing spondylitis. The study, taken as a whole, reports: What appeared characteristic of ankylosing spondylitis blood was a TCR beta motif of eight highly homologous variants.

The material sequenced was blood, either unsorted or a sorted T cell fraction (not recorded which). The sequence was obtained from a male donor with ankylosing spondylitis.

This CDR3 is CASSFGEANTGELFF. DNA for the CDR3: TGCGCCAGCAGCTTTGGGGAGGCAAACACCGGGGAGCTGTTTTTT. J is TRBJ2-2 and V is TRBV5-1; TRBD2 might be the D (6 bases). The CDR3 length is 15 residues. The germline V gene has CDR1 SGHRS and CDR2 YFSETQ. Trimming cost V 2 bases and J 2 bases, with 10 bases left between them.